These 2 T cell receptor beta chains were sequenced from one sample in a study of regulatory T cells in long-lasting Graves disease (dated by TCRdb to 2020 to 2022). What the time point label conveys for this sample: newly diagnosed GD, antithyroid drugs for less than 3 months. For both TCR sequencing and RNA sequencing, RNA was extracted from PBMCs in TRIzol. Libraries were made using multiplex PCR. Sequencing used an Illumina HiSeq 4000. To build TCR beta libraries, CDR3 regions were amplified by Arm-PCR using iRepertoire HTBI primers. TCRdb handled the public reads itself, with Q25 trimming in fastp and clone calling in MiXCR, and kept productive beta chains. Rows with one shared CDR3 protein collapse into an entry with the most common genes and DNA. The sample table holds about 220,000 distinct CDR3 sequences, of which roughly 19% were seen once. About an eighth of the sample comes from the top ten.

These sequences were also reported in another study, on T cells in Graves' hyperthyroidism and ophthalmopathy.

This specimen was peripheral blood mononuclear cells (PBMCs), taken at new diagnosis, from a patient treated with antithyroid drugs. The receptors shown here come from a woman aged 25 to 39 with Graves disease. Donor details come from another sample of the same person, matched by shared clones.

Note on this clonotype: With a far larger clone one base away, a read error is the likely cause. J is TRBJ1-4 and V is TRBV7-9, with TRBD1 matching 7 bases. The CDR3 spans 15 residues. Per the germline V gene, CDR1 is SEHNR and CDR2 is FQNEAQ (reference sequence). CDR3 coding DNA: TGTGCCAGCAGCAGACTAGGACAGGTGGATGAAAAACTGTCTTTT. Its protein is CASSRLGQVDEKLSF.

V is TRBV6-9 and J is TRBJ1-3, with a tentative D call TRBD1 (5 bases). CDR3 length equals 14 residues. The germline V gene has CDR1 MNHGY and CDR2 SVAAGI. V lost 3 bases and J lost 2, with 8 bases in between. The CDR3 sequence: CASSYGGTGNTIYF. CDR3 DNA sequence: TGTGCCAGCAGTTACGGGGGGACTGGAAACACCATATATTTT.